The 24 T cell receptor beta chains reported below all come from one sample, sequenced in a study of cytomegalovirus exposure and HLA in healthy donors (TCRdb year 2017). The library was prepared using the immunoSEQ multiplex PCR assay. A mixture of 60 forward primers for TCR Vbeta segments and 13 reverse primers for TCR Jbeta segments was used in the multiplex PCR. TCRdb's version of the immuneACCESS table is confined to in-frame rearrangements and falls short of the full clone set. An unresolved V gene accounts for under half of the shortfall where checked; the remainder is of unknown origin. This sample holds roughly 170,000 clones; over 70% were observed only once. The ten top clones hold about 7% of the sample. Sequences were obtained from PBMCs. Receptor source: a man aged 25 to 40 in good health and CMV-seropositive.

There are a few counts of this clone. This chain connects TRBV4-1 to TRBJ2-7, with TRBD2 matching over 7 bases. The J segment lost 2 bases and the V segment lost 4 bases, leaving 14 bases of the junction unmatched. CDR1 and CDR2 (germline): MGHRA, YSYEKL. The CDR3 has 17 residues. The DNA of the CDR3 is TGCGCCAGCAGCCCGAACCCTCTAGCGGCCCCCCCCTACGAGCAGTACTTC. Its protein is CASSPNPLAAPPYEQYF.

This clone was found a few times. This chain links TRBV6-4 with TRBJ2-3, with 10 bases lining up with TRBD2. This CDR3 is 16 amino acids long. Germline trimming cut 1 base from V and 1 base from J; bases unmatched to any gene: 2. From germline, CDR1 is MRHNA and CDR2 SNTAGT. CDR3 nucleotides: TGTGCCAGCAGTGACTTGGGGACTAGCGGCACAGATACGCAGTATTTT. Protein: CASSDLGTSGTDTQYF.

CDR3 sequence: CASSQDGFSGGGTDTQYF. The CDR3 DNA is TGCGCCAGCAGCCAAGATGGGTTTAGCGGGGGGGGCACAGATACGCAGTATTTT. The rearrangement joins TRBV4-3 to TRBJ2-3; TRBD2 aligns across 11 bases. Germline values: CDR1 LGHNA, CDR2 YSLEER. The CDR3 runs to 18 residues. V dropped 0 bases and J dropped 1; count of bases not matched to a gene: 6.

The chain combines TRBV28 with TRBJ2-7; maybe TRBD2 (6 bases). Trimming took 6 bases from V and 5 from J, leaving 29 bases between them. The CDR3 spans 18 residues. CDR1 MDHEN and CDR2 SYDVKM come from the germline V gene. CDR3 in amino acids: CASSNSGRSGSFINEQYF. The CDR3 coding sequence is TGTGCCAGCAGCAACTCGGGGCGGAGCGGGTCATTTATCAACGAGCAGTACTTC.

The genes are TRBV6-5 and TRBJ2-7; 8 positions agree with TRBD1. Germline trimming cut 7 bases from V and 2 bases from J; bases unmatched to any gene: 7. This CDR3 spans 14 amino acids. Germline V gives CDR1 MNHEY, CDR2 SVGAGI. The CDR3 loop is CASTMSGGPYEQYF. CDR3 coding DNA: TGTGCCAGCACTATGTCAGGGGGCCCCTACGAGCAGTACTTC.

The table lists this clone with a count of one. CDR3 sequence reads: CASSSHPVQGAGETQYF. The CDR3 DNA reads as TGTGCCAGCAGCTCACACCCCGTACAGGGGGCGGGAGAGACCCAGTACTTC. This rearrangement joins TRBV7-3 to TRBJ2-5; 9 bases agree with TRBD1. Germline CDR1 reads SGHTA; CDR2 reads FQGTGA. The CDR3 runs to 17 residues. Germline trimming cut 4 bases from V and 4 bases from J; bases unmatched to any gene: 13.

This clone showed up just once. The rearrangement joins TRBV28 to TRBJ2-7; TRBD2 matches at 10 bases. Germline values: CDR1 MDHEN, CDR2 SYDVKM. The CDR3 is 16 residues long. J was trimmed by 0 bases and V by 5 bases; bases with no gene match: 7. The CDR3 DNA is TGTGCCAGCAGTACCCGGACTAGCGGCCTCTCCTACGAGCAGTACTTC. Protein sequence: CASSTRTSGLSYEQYF.

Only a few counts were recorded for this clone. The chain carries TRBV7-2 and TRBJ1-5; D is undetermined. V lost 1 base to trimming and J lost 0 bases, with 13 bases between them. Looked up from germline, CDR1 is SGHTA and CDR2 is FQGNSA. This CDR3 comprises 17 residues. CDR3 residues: CASSLEAGLYSNQPQHF. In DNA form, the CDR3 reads TGTGCCAGCAGCTTAGAGGCAGGACTATATAGCAATCAGCCCCAGCATTTT.

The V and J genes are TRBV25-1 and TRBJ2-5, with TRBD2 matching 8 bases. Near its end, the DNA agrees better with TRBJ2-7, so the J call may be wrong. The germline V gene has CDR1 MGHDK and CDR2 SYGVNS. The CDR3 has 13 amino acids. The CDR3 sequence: CATTSGSSYEQYF. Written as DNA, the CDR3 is TGTGCCACAACCAGCGGGAGCTCCTACGAGCAGTACTTC.

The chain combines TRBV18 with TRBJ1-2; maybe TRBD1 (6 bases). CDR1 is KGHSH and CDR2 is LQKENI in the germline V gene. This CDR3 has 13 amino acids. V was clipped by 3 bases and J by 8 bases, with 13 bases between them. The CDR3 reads CASSPTGLGGYTF. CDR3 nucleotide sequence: TGTGCCAGCTCACCTACAGGGCTGGGGGGCTACACCTTC.

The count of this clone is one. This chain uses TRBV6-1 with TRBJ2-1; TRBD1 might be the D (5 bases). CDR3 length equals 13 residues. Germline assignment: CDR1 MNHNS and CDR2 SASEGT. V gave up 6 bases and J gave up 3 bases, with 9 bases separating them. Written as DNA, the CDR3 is TGTGCCAGCAGCCAGGGAAACTACAATGAGCAGTTCTTC. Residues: CASSQGNYNEQFF.

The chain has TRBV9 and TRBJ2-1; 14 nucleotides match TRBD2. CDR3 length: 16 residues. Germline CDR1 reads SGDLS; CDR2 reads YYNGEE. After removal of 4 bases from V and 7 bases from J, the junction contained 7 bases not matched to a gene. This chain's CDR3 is CASSTRLAGGGNEQFF. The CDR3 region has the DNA TGTGCCAGCAGCACCCGACTAGCGGGAGGGGGTAATGAGCAGTTCTTC.

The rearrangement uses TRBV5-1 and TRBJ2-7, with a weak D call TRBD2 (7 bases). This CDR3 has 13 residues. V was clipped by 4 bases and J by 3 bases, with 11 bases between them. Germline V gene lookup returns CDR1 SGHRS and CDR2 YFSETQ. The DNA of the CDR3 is TGCGCCAGCAGCAGGGGGGACTACTACGAGCAGTACTTC. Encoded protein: CASSRGDYYEQYF.

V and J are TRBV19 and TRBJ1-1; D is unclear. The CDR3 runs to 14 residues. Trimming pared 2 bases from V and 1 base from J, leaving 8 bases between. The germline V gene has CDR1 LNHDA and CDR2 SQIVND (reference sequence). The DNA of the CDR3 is TGTGCCAGTAGTATATTAGCAGAGAACACTGAAGCTTTCTTT. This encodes CASSILAENTEAFF.

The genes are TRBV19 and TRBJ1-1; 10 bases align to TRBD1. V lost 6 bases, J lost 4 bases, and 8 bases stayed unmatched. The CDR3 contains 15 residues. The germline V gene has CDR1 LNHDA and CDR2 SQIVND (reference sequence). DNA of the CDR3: TGTGCCAGTAGCCTCATGGGGGACAGGGGCACTGAAGCTTTCTTT. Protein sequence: CASSLMGDRGTEAFF.

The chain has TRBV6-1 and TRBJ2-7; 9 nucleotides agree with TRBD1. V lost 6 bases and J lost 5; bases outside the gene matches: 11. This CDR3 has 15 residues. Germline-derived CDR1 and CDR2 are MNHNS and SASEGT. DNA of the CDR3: TGTGCCAGCAGGACAGGGACAGGGATTAACCACGAGCAGTACTTC. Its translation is CASRTGTGINHEQYF.

The CDR3 DNA follows: TGTGCCAGCAGCCCCCCCGGAACAGGCACAGATACGCAGTATTTT. Translating gives CASSPPGTGTDTQYF. The chain is built from TRBV7-9 and TRBJ2-3, with D unclear. The CDR3 loop spans 15 amino acids. V dropped 5 bases and J dropped 1 base, with 13 bases sitting between them. Germline CDR1 and CDR2: SEHNR and FQNEAQ (reference sequence).

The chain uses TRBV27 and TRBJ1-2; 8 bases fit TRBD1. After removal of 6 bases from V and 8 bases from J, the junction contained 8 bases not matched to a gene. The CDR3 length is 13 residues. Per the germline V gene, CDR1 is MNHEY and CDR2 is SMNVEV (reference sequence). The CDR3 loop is CASSLLTGDGYTF. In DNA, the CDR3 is TGTGCCAGCAGCCTACTGACAGGGGACGGCTACACCTTC.

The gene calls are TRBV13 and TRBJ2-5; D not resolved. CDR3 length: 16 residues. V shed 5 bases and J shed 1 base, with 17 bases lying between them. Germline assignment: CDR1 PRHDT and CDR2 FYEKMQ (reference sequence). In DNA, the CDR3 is TGTGCCAGCAGCCCCGCATACACCCCGATCCAAGAGACCCAGTACTTC. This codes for CASSPAYTPIQETQYF.

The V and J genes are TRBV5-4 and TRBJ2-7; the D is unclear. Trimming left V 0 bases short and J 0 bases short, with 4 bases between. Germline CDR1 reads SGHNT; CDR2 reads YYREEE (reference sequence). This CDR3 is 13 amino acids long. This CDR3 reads CASSLAFSYEQYF. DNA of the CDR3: TGTGCCAGCAGCTTGGCCTTCTCCTACGAGCAGTACTTC.

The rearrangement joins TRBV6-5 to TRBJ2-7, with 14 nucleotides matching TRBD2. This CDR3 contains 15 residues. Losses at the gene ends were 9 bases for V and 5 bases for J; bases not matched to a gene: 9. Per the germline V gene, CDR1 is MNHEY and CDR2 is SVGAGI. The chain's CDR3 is CASQKGLAGVNEQYF. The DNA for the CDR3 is TGTGCCAGTCAGAAGGGACTAGCGGGAGTCAACGAGCAGTACTTC.

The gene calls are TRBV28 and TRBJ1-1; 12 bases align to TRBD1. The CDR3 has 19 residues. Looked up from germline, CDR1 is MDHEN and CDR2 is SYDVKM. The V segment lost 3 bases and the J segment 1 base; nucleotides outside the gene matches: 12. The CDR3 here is CASSFHGPGQGAQNTEAFF. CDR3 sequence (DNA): TGTGCCAGCAGTTTTCATGGTCCGGGACAGGGGGCGCAGAACACTGAAGCTTTCTTT. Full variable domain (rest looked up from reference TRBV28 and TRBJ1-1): DVKVTQSSRYLVKRTGEKVFLECVQDMDHENMFWYRQDPGLGLRLIYFSYDVKMKEKGDIPEGYSVSREKKERFSLILESASTNQTSMYLCASSFHGPGQGAQNTEAFFGQGTRLTVV.

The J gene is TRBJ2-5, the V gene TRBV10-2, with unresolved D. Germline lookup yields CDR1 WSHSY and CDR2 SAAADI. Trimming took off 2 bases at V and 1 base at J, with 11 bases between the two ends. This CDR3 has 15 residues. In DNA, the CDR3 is TGCGCCAGCAGTGAGGAGGCGGTAGTCCAAGAGACCCAGTACTTC. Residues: CASSEEAVVQETQYF.

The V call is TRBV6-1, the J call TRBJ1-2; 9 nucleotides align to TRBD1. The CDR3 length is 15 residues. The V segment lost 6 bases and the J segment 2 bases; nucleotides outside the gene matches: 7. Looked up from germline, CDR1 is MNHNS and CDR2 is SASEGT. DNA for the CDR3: TGTGCCAGCAGACGGGGACAGGGTGGGAACTATGGCTACACCTTC. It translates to CASRRGQGGNYGYTF.